This T cell receptor (beta chain) was captured by sequencing in a study of siplizumab effects on memory and regulatory T cells. Notes on the study in general: Naive T cells appeared more diverse than memory cells and seemed to be major alloresponse contributors.

This clone was detected a few times. Its cognate antigen is unknown. Germline V CDR1 and CDR2: SGHDT, YYEEEE. V dropped 3 bases and J dropped 0 bases, with 9 bases sitting between them. There are 15 residues in the CDR3. Libraries were prepared by immunoSEQ multiplex PCR; TCRdb keeps only in-frame clonotypes and omits some of them. The sample consists of 15,000 to 20,000 clones, 44% of them appearing once. Mixed lymphocyte reaction cells were cocultured at 37°C for about 6 days. The sequenced sample consisted of CFSE-low (dividing) CD4+ T cells sorted from an allogeneic mixed lymphocyte reaction. V is TRBV5-6 and J is TRBJ1-4; D remains unclear. The clonotype was recovered from a human donor in good health; the cells came from an allogeneic mixed lymphocyte reaction. Some clones in this sample may be carry-over from other donors' samples. CDR3 residues: CASSSRRATNEKLFF. The CDR3 coding sequence is TGTGCCAGCAGCTCTAGACGAGCAACTAATGAAAAACTGTTTTTT.